This T cell receptor (beta chain) was captured by sequencing in a study of OX40 agonist ivuxolimab in advanced cancers. The study, taken as a whole, reports: No determination was made of the antigen specificity of the expanded peripheral T cells.

Profiling relied on immunoSEQ multiplex PCR, and the TCRdb table lists in-frame clones only, not all of them. This sample has some 45,000 clones; about four fifths occur once, and the top ten carry less than 2.5%. Trimming pared 6 bases from V and 3 bases from J, leaving 14 bases between. This CDR3 has 14 amino acids. Germline V gene data show CDR1 as LNHDA and CDR2 as SQIVND (reference sequence). For this clone: Its antigen is undetermined.

The chain joins TRBV19 to TRBJ1-2; D may be TRBD1 (5 bases). The clonotype was recovered from an adult with an advanced solid tumor such as melanoma, head and neck, liver or kidney cancer. The source was CD4+ or CD8+ T cells sorted from blood, collected in a trial of the OX40 agonist ivuxolimab. The CDR3 DNA reads as TGTGCCAGTAGAGGACCGGGGACGGACTATGGCTACACCTTC. This codes for CASRGPGTDYGYTF.